This TCR beta chain was sequenced during a study of T-cell reconstitution after alpha-beta-depleted transplantation in children. In this sample, this clonotype turned up a few times. From germline, CDR1 is MNHEY and CDR2 SVGEGT. After removal of 6 bases from V and 7 bases from J, the junction contained 5 bases not matched to a gene. The CDR3 is 14 residues long. Library preparation (for TCRbeta) was performed with unique molecular identifiers. One entry per CDR3 protein results from TCRdb running MiXCR on the PCR reads. The sample consists of over 200,000 distinct CDR3 sequences, around 9.6% of them appearing once.

The sample consisted of PBMCs from the stem cell graft donor, taken from the stem cell graft. This sequence joins TRBV6-2 or TRBV6-3 and TRBJ2-1; TRBD1 aligns across 11 bases. This sequence originates from a human donor who donated a stem cell graft to a child with acute lymphoblastic leukemia. The CDR3 region is CASRDRGLSNEQFF. CDR3 sequence (DNA): TGTGCCAGCAGGGACAGGGGGCTTTCAAATGAGCAGTTCTTC.